This is a list of T cell receptor beta chains from one sample in a study of CD4 and CD8 cells across lung adenocarcinoma regions. TCRdb processed the PCR reads anew with MiXCR; each CDR3 protein has one entry. The sample lists about 18,000 distinct CDR3 sequences, 50% seen once, with around 34% in the top ten. Sample: CD8+ T cells from the margin of a lung tumor. Receptor source: a male donor with lung adenocarcinoma. The CD4 and CD8 labels of this study may be unreliable. Each CDR3 is given with its conserved first and last residue. Fields, in order: D gene, clone size, J gene, V gene, CDR3 protein, CDR3 DNA. A D gene is named only where the DNA matches it firmly. Clone size is given for some rows only: seen once, a few or many times, or a class if the clone is expanded.

.	many	TRBJ2-5	TRBV12-3/TRBV12-4	CASSLSGLEETQYF	TGTGCCAGCAGTTTATCAGGGCTTGAAGAGACCCAGTACTTC
.	few	TRBJ2-3	TRBV6-1	CASSETWAVGTDEQYF	TGTGCCAGCAGTGAAACGTGGGCTGTCGGCACAGATGAGCAGTATTTT
.	.	TRBJ2-1	TRBV6-1	CASRGTARPDTQFF	TGTGCCAGCCGAGGCACGGCCCGCCCAGATACGCAGTTCTTC
.	.	TRBJ2-7	TRBV6-1	CASSETWAGGTNAQYF	TGTGCCAGCAGTGAAACGTGGGCTGGCGGGACCAATGCGCAGTACTTC
TRBD1	few	TRBJ1-4	TRBV7-6	CASSQGGWYEKLFF	TGTGCCAGCAGCCAAGGGGGCTGGTACGAAAAACTGTTTTTT
TRBD2	many	TRBJ2-7	TRBV11-2	CASSRTSGREMGEQYF	TGTGCCAGCAGCCGAACTAGCGGGAGAGAGATGGGGGAGCAGTACTTC
.	.	TRBJ1-1	TRBV3-1	CASRATPGNTEAFF	TGTGCCAGCAGAGCTACCCCCGGGAACACTGAAGCTTTCTTT
TRBD1	.	TRBJ2-7	TRBV6-1	CASSPRTGFSSYEQYF	TGTGCCAGCAGTCCCCGGACAGGGTTTAGCTCCTACGAGCAGTACTTC
TRBD1	.	TRBJ1-1	TRBV6-1	CASSGDRERFSTEAFF	TGTGCCAGCAGTGGGGACAGGGAGAGGTTTAGCACTGAAGCTTTCTTT
TRBD2	many	TRBJ2-1	TRBV4-2	CASSQDYGTSGSYEQFF	TGTGCCAGCAGCCAAGATTATGGGACTAGCGGGAGTTATGAGCAGTTCTTC
.	.	TRBJ2-3	TRBV10-3	CAGRDQYTQYF	TGTGCGGGCCGGGACCAGTATACGCAGTATTTC
.	once	TRBJ2-2	TRBV6-1	CASRHPTRWGANTETQFF	TGTGCCAGCAGGCATCCGACTCGGTGGGGTGCCAACACAGAGACGCAGTTTTTT
TRBD2	few	TRBJ2-1	TRBV6-1	CASSVSRGLPGLAFEQFF	TGTGCCAGCAGTGTTTCCAGGGGTCTCCCGGGACTAGCGTTTGAGCAGTTCTTC
TRBD1	.	TRBJ2-1	TRBV30	CAWRGQGPANEQFF	TGTGCCTGGAGGGGACAGGGTCCCGCCAATGAGCAGTTCTTC
TRBD2	many	TRBJ2-7	TRBV6-5	CASSYRSGVGSGEQYF	TGTGCCAGCAGTTACCGTAGCGGGGTGGGGTCGGGCGAGCAGTACTTC
.	medium-sized	TRBJ2-3	TRBV6-2/TRBV6-3	CASSYILGDGTDTQYF	TGTGCCAGCAGTTACATATTGGGGGATGGAACAGATACGCAGTATTTT
.	.	TRBJ2-4	TRBV6-1	CASSEGRKRLRNTQYF	TGTGCCAGCAGTGAAGGGCGGAAACGGCTACGAAACACCCAGTACTTC
.	few	TRBJ2-1	TRBV4-2	CASSQDPPLYNEQFF	TGTGCCAGCAGCCAAGATCCCCCGCTCTACAATGAGCAGTTCTTC
.	few	TRBJ1-1	TRBV3-1	CASSLTGESLGTEAFF	TGTGCCAGCAGCCTTACGGGGGAGTCTCTTGGGACTGAAGCTTTCTTT
TRBD1	.	TRBJ2-7	TRBV6-1	CASSEAGTAPYEQYF	TGTGCCAGCAGTGAAGCGGGGACAGCTCCCTACGAGCAGTACTTC
TRBD1	large	TRBJ2-1	TRBV27	CASSLPGQGRNEQFF	TGTGCCAGCAGTTTGCCGGGACAGGGGCGAAATGAGCAGTTCTTC
.	few	TRBJ2-3	TRBV4-1	CASSQSGSTDTQYF	TGCGCCAGCAGCCAATCCGGAAGCACAGATACGCAGTATTTT
TRBD2	.	TRBJ2-3	TRBV10-2	CASWGGWTTDIQYF	TGCGCCAGCTGGGGAGGGTGGACCACAGATATTCAGTACTTT
.	few	TRBJ2-7	TRBV3-1	CASSYFTVSRSEQYF	TGTGCCAGCAGTTATTTTACGGTGTCAAGATCCGAGCAGTACTTC
TRBD1	.	TRBJ1-1	TRBV11-2	CASSLDSGGWTEAFF	TGTGCCAGCAGCTTGGACTCAGGGGGCTGGACTGAAGCTTTCTTT
.	.	TRBJ2-1	TRBV6-5	CASSYTGATVHNEQFF	TGTGCCAGCAGTTACACGGGGGCAACAGTACACAATGAGCAGTTCTTC
.	.	TRBJ1-3	TRBV14	CASSANLGGNTIYF	TGTGCCAGCAGCGCAAACCTCGGAGGAAACACCATATATTTT
.	.	TRBJ2-6	TRBV19	CATKKGEGYSGANVLTF	TGTGCCACCAAAAAGGGGGAGGGGTACTCTGGGGCCAACGTCCTGACTTTC
.	.	TRBJ2-5	TRBV28	CASSHGVGRGGRDKETQYF	TGTGCCAGCAGCCACGGGGTGGGGCGCGGGGGCCGTGACAAAGAGACCCAGTACTTC
.	few	TRBJ1-1	TRBV6-5	CASSYVLGVMNTEAFF	TGTGCCAGCAGTTACGTCTTGGGAGTTATGAACACTGAAGCTTTCTTT
TRBD1	few	TRBJ2-7	TRBV6-1	CASRTGVNEQYF	TGTGCCAGCAGGACAGGGGTGAACGAGCAGTACTTC
.	.	TRBJ2-3	TRBV6-1	CASRGTADQDTQYF	TGTGCCAGCCGAGGCACGGCTGACCAAGATACGCAGTATTTT
.	many	TRBJ1-2	TRBV6-5	CASSYGRRNYGYTF	TGTGCCAGCAGTTACGGGAGGCGGAACTATGGCTACACCTTC
.	few	TRBJ2-3	TRBV24-1	CATRDSLTSTDTQYF	TGTGCCACCAGGGACTCGTTAACTAGCACAGATACGCAGTATTTT
.	.	TRBJ2-4	TRBV9	CASSSRTAADIQYF	TGTGCCAGCAGCTCCCGGACGGCGGCGGACATTCAGTACTTC
.	many	TRBJ2-1	TRBV27	CASRLNRASEQFF	TGTGCCAGCAGACTGAATCGGGCCTCAGAGCAGTTCTTC
.	.	TRBJ1-4	TRBV4-1	CASSQARDPTNEKLFF	TGCGCCAGCAGCCAAGCGAGAGATCCAACTAATGAAAAACTGTTTTTT
.	.	TRBJ2-1	TRBV5-8	CASSKNYEQFF	TGTGCCAGCAGCAAAAACTACGAGCAGTTCTTC
TRBD2	.	TRBJ2-3	TRBV7-8	CASSQTGTIGHEQLF	TGTGCCAGCAGCCAGACCGGGACTATAGGGCACGAGCAGCTCTTC
.	many	TRBJ2-7	TRBV6-1	CASRPNGGHEQYF	TGTGCCAGCAGACCCAACGGGGGACACGAGCAGTACTTC
TRBD2	once	TRBJ2-1	TRBV11-2	CASTGTSGSGDEQFF	TGTGCCAGCACTGGGACTAGCGGGAGTGGCGATGAGCAGTTCTTT
.	.	TRBJ2-5	TRBV6-1	CASGGGQGGGLGGETQLF	TGTGCCAGCGGGGGGGGGCAGGGGGGAGGTCTGGGGGGCGAGACCCAACTCTTC
.	once	TRBJ2-5	TRBV6-1	CASSEGETQYF	TGTGCCAGCAGTGAGGGGGAGACCCAGTACTTC
TRBD2	many	TRBJ2-7	TRBV6-5	CASSYSAGGYEQYF	TGTGCCAGCAGTTACTCTGCGGGGGGGTACGAGCAGTACTTC
TRBD1	.	TRBJ1-2	TRBV7-2	CASSLGAGGEGGYTF	TGTGCCAGCAGCTTAGGCGCAGGGGGGGAGGGAGGCTACACCTTC
.	.	TRBJ2-3	TRBV4-1	CPSSQAMSTDTQYF	TGCCCCAGCAGCCAGGCTATGAGCACAGATACGCAGTATTTT
TRBD1	.	TRBJ2-5	TRBV6-1	CARGKGGLDEETQYF	TGTGCCAGGGGCAAAGGGGGCCTAGACGAAGAGACGCAGTACTTT
.	.	TRBJ1-1	TRBV11-2	CASSAVRQAVQEAFF	TGTGCCAGCAGCGCGGTCCGACAGGCCGTTCAGGAAGCTTTCTTT
TRBD2	.	TRBJ2-3	TRBV6-4	CASSDSGGRGPDTQYF	TGTGCCAGCAGTGACTCCGGCGGGAGAGGGCCAGATACGCAGTATTTT
TRBD2	many	TRBJ2-5	TRBV6-5	CASRRIGLAGGGNQETQYF	TGTGCCAGCAGACGGATCGGACTAGCGGGAGGTGGTAACCAAGAGACCCAGTACTTC
.	medium-sized	TRBJ2-7	TRBV6-1	CASRLTGPSYEQYF	TGTGCCAGCAGACTGACAGGTCCCTCCTACGAGCAGTACTTC
.	few	TRBJ1-4	TRBV6-1	CASSEVDSREKLFF	TGTGCCAGCAGTGAAGTGGACAGCCGGGAAAAACTGTTTTTT
TRBD1	.	TRBJ1-1	TRBV20-1	CSARETNRGPYTEAFF	TGCAGTGCTAGAGAAACGAACAGGGGGCCGTACACTGAAGCTTTCTTT
TRBD2	many	TRBJ2-5	TRBV6-5	CASSIHTSGKETQYF	TGTGCCAGCAGTATACACACTAGCGGGAAAGAGACCCAGTACTTC
.	many	TRBJ2-5	TRBV6-2/TRBV6-3	CASSYGSRSEEQYF	TGTGCCAGCAGTTATGGAAGTCGGTCGGAGGAGCAGTACTTC
TRBD2	many	TRBJ2-1	TRBV6-5	CASSYSAGANNEQFF	TGTGCCAGCAGTTACTCAGCGGGAGCGAACAATGAGCAGTTCTTC
.	.	TRBJ2-3	TRBV10-2	CGGSDHETQYF	TGCGGGGGCAGTGACCACGAGACCCAGTATTTT
.	.	TRBJ2-4	TRBV6-1	CARGLCAKDTQYF	TGTGCCAGGGGGCTGTGTGCCAAAGATACGCAGTACTTC
.	.	TRBJ2-1	TRBV5-1	CASNYEGVSYNEQFF	TGCGCCAGCAACTACGAGGGGGTCTCCTACAATGAGCAGTTCTTC
.	.	TRBJ2-4	TRBV2	CVSREAGTGAKNTQYF	TGTGTGAGCCGCGAAGCGGGGACGGGGGCTAAGAACACGCAGTACTTC